The TCR beta chain under discussion was sequenced for a study of T-cell reconstitution after alpha-beta-depleted transplantation in children. It was with unique molecular identifiers that the TCRbeta library was prepared. TCRdb used MiXCR to reprocess the PCR reads, holding one entry per CDR3 protein. The sample yields about 980,000 distinct CDR3 sequences, about 29% seen once. Specimen: PBMCs, mostly from graft donor cells, collected 360 days after TCRalphabeta/CD19-depleted stem cell transplant. The clonotype originates from a boy younger than two who had a stem cell transplant for SCID, so the T cells may come from the graft donor.

CDR3 protein: CASSLSQGGPGDTQYF. The CDR3 DNA reads as TGTGCCAGCAGCTTATCCCAGGGGGGGCCAGGAGATACGCAGTATTTT. This rearrangement joins TRBV7-9 to TRBJ2-3; D is perhaps TRBD1 or TRBD2 (7 bases each). CDR1 and CDR2 from the germline V gene are SEHNR and FQNEAQ (reference sequence). The length of the CDR3 is 16 residues. V dropped 2 bases and J dropped 5 bases, with 17 bases sitting between them.